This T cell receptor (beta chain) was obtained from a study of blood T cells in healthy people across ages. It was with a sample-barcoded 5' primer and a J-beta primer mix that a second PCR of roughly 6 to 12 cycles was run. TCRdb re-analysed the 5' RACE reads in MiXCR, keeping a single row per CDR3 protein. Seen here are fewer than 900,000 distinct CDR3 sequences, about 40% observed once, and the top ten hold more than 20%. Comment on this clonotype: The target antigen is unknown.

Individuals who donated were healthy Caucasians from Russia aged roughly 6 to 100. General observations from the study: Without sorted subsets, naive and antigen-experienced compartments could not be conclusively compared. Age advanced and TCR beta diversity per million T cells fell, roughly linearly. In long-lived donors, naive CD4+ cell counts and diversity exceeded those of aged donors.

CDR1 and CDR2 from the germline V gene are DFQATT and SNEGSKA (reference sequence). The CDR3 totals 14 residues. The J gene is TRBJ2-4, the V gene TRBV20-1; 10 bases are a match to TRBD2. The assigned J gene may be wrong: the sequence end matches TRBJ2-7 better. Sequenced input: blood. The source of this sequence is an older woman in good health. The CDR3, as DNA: TGCAGTGCTCACTTAGCGGGAGGTGGCCACGAGCAGTACTTC. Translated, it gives CSAHLAGGGHEQYF.